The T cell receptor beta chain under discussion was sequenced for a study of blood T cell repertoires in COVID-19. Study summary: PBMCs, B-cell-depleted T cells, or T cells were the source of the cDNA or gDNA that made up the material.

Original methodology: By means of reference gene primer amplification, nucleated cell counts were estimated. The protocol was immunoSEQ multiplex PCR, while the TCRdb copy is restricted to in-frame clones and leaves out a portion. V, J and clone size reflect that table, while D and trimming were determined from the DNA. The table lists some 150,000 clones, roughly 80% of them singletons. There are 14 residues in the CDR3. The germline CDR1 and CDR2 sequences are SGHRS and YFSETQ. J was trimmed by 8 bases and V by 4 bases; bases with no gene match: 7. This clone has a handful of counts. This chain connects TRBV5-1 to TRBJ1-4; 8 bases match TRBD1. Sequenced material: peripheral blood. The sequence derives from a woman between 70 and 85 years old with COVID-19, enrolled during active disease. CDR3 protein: CASSDRQGREKLFF. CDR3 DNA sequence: TGCGCCAGCAGCGACCGACAGGGGAGGGAAAAACTGTTTTTT.